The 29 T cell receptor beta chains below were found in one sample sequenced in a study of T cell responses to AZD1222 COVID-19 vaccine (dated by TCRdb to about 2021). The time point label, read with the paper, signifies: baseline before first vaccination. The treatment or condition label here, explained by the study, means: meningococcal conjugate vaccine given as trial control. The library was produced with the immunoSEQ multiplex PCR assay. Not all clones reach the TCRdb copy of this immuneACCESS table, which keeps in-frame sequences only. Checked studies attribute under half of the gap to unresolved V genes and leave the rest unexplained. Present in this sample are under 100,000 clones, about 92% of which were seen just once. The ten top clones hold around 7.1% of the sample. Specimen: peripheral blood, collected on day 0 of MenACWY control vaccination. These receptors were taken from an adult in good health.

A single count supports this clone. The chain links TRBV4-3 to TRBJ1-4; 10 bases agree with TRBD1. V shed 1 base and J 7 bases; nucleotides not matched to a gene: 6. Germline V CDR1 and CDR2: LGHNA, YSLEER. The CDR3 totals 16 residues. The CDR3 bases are TGCGCCAGCAGCCAAGTCGGGACAGGGGACGTTGAAAAACTGTTTTTT. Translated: CASSQVGTGDVEKLFF.

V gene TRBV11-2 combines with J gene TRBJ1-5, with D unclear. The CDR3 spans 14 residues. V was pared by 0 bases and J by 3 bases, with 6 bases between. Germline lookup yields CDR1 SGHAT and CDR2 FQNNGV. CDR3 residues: CASSLDRFNQPQHF. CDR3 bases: TGTGCCAGCAGCTTAGACAGGTTCAATCAGCCCCAGCATTTT.

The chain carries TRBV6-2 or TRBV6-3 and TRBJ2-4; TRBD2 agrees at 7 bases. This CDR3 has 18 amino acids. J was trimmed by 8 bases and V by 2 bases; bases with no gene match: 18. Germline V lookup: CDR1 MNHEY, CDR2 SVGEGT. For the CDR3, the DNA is TGTGCCAGCAGTTACGGGGCAGACCGTAGCGGGTCCCGGGACATTCAGTACTTC. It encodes CASSYGADRSGSRDIQYF.

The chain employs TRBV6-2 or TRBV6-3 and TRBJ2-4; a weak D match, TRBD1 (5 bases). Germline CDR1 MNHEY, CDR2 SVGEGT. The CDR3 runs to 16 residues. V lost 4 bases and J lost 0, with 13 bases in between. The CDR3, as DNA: TGTGCCAGCAGTTCAGGGCAGCCCGTAGCCAAAAACATTCAGTACTTC. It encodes CASSSGQPVAKNIQYF.

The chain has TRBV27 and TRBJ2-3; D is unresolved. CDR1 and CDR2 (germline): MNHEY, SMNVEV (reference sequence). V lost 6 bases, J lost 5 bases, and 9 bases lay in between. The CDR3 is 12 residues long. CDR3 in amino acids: CASSLLGDTQYF. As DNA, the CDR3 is TGTGCCAGCAGCCTACTGGGAGATACGCAGTATTTT.

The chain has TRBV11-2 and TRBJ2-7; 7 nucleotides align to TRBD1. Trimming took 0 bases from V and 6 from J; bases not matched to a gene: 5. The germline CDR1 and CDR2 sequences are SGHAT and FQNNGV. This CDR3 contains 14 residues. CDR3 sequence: CASSLDEGAGEQYF. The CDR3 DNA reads TGTGCCAGCAGCTTAGACGAGGGGGCGGGCGAGCAGTACTTC.

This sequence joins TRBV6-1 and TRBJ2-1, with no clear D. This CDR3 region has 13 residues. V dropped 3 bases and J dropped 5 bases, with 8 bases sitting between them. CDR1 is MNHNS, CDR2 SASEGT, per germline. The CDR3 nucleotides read TGTGCCAGCAGTGAGGATTTTGACAATGAGCAGTTCTTC. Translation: CASSEDFDNEQFF.

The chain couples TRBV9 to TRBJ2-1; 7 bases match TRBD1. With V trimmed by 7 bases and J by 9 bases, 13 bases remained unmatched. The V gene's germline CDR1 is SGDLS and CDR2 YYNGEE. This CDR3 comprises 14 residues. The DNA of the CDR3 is TGTGCCAGCTCGAAGGGCAGGGGGTGGGGTGAGCAGTTCTTC. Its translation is CASSKGRGWGEQFF.

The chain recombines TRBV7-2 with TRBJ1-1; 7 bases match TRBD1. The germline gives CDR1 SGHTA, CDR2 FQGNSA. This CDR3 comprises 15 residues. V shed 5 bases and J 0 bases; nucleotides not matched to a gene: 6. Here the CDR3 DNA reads TGTGCCAGCAGCCAAAAGGGACAGCTGAACACTGAAGCTTTCTTT. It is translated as CASSQKGQLNTEAFF.

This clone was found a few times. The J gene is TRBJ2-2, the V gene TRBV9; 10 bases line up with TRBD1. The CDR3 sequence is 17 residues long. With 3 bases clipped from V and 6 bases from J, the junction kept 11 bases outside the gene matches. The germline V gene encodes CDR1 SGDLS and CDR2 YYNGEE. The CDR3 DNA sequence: TGTGCCAGCAGCGCGACTTTTCCGGGACAGGGGTCCGGGGAGCTGTTTTTT. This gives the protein CASSATFPGQGSGELFF.

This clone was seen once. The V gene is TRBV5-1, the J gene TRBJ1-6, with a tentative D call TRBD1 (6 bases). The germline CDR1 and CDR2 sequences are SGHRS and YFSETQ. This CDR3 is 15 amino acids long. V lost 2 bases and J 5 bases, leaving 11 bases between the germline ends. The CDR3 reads CASSFSGDHNSPLHF. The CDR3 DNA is TGCGCCAGCAGCTTCTCAGGGGACCATAATTCACCCCTCCACTTT.

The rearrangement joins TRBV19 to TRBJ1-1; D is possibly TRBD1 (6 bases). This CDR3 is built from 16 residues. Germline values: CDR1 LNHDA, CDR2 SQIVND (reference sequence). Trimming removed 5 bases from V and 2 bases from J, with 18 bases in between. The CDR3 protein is CASSGEQGPSNTEAFF. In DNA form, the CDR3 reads TGTGCCAGTAGTGGAGAACAGGGACCTTCTAACACTGAAGCTTTCTTT.

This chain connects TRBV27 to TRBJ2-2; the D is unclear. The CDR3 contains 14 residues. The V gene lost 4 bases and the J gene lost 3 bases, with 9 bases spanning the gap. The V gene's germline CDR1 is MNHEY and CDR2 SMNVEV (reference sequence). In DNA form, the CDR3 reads TGTGCCAGCAGTTGGCAGACGGACACCGGGGAGCTGTTTTTT. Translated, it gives CASSWQTDTGELFF.

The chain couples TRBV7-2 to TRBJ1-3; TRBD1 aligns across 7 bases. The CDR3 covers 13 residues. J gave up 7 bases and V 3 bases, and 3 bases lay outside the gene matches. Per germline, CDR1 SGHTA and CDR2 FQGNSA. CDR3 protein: CASSFEQGNTIYF. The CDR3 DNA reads TGTGCCAGCAGCTTTGAACAGGGGAACACCATATATTTT.

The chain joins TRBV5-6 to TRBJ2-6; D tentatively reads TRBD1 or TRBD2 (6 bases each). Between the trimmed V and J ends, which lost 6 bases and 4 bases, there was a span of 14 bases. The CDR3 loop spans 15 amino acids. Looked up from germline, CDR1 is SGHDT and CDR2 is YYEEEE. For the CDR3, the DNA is TGTGCCAGCACCCTAGGCGGGACAGGGGCCAACGTCCTGACTTTC. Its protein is CASTLGGTGANVLTF.

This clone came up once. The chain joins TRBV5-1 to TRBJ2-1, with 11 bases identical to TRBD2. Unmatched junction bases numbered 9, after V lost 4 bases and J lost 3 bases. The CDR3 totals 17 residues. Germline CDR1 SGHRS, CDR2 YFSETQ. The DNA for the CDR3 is TGCGCCAGCAGCCCCACACTAACTAGCGGGGGCTACAATGAGCAGTTCTTC. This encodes CASSPTLTSGGYNEQFF.

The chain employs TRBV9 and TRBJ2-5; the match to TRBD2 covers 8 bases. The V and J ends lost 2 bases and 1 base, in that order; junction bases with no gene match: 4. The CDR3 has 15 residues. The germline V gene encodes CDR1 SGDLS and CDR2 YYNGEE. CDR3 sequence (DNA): TGTGCCAGCAGCGTGGCACTAGCGGCCCAAGAGACCCAGTACTTC. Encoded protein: CASSVALAAQETQYF.

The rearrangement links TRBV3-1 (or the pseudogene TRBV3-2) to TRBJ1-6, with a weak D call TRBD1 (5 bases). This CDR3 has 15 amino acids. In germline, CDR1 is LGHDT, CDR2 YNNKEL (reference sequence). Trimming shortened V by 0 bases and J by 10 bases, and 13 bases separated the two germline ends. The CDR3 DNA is TGTGCCAGCAGCCAAGATTCCCAGGGTCACTCACCCCTCCACTTT. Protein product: CASSQDSQGHSPLHF.

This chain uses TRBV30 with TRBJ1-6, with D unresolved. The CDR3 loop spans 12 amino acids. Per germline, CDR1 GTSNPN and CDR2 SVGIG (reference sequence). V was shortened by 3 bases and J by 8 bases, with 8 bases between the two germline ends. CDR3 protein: CAWRDRDSPLHF. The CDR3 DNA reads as TGTGCCTGGAGGGATAGGGATTCACCCCTCCACTTT.

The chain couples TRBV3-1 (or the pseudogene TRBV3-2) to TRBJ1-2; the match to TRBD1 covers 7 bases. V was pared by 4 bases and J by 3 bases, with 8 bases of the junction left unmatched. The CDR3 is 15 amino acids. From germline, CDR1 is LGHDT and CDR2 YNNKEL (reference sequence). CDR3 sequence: CASSRPDRVDYGYTF. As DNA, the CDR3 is TGTGCCAGCAGCCGGCCCGACAGGGTTGACTATGGCTACACCTTC.

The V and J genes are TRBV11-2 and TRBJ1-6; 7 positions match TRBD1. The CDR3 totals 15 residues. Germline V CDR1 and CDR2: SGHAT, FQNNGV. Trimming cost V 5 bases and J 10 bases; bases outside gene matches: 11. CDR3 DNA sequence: TGTGCCAGCAGCCTTCAGACAGGGTGGGGATCACCCCTCCACTTT. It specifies CASSLQTGWGSPLHF.

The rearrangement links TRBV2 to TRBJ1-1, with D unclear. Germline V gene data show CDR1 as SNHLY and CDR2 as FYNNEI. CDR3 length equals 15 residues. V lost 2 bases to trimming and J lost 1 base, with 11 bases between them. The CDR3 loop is CASSERQDPNTEAFF. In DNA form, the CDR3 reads TGTGCCAGCAGTGAAAGACAAGACCCGAACACTGAAGCTTTCTTT.

The CDR3 loop is CASSRSHESGQPQHF. The CDR3 region has the DNA TGTGCCAGTAGTAGGTCCCACGAAAGTGGTCAGCCCCAGCATTTT. The chain combines TRBV19 with TRBJ1-5, with D unclear. V lost 4 bases and J 6 bases, leaving 16 bases between the germline ends. Per germline, CDR1 LNHDA and CDR2 SQIVND (reference sequence). The length of the CDR3 is 15 residues.

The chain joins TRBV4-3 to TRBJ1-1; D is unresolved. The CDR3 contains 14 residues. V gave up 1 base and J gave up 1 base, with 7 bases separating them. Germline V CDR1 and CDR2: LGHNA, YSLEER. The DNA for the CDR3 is TGCGCCAGCAGCCAAGTAAGGACGAACACTGAAGCTTTCTTT. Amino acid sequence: CASSQVRTNTEAFF.

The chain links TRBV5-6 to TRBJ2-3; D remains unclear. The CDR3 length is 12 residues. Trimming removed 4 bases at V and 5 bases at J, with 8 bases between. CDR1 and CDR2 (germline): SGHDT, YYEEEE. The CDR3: CASSPTGDTQYF. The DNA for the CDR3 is TGTGCCAGCAGCCCCACGGGAGATACGCAGTATTTT.

The chain's CDR3 is CAWSPPLGFTDTQYF. The CDR3 DNA follows: TGTGCCTGGAGCCCTCCACTGGGGTTCACAGATACGCAGTATTTT. The chain carries TRBV30 and TRBJ2-3, with D uncertain. Germline V gives CDR1 GTSNPN, CDR2 SVGIG (reference sequence). This CDR3 region has 15 residues. The germline V and J ends were trimmed by 3 bases and 2 bases, with 15 bases remaining between them.

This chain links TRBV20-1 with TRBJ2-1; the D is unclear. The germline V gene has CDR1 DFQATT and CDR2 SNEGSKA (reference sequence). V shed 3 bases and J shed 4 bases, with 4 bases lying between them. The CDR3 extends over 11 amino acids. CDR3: CSASDYNEQFF. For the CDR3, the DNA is TGCAGTGCTAGTGATTACAATGAGCAGTTCTTC.

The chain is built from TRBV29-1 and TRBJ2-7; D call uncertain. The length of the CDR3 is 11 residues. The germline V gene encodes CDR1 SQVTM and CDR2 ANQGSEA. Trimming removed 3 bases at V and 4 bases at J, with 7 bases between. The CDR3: CSVDVGYEQYF. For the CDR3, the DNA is TGCAGCGTTGATGTGGGTTACGAGCAGTACTTC.

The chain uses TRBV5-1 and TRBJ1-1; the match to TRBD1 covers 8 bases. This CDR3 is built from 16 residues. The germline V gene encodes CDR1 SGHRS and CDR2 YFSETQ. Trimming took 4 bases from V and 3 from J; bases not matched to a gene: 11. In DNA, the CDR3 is TGCGCCAGCAGCCCCGGGGGGTCAGGGGGCTACACTGAAGCTTTCTTT. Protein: CASSPGGSGGYTEAFF.